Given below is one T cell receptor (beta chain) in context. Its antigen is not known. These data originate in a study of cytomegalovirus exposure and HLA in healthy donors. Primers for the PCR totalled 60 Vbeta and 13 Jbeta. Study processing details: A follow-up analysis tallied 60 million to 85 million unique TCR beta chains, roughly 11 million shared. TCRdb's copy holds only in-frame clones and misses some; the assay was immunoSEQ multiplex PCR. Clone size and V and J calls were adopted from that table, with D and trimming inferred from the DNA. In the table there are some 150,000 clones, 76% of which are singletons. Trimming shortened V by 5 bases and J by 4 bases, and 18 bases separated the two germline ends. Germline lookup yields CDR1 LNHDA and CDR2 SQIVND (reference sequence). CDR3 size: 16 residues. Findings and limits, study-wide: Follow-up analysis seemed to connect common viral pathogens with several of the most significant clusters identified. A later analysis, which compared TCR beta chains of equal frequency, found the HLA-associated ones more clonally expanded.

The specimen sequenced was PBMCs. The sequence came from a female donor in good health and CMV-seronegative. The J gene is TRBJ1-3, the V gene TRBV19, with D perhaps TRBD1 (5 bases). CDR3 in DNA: TGTGCCAGTAGTCCCCGTCAGGGCATATTCGGAAACACCATATATTTT. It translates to CASSPRQGIFGNTIYF.